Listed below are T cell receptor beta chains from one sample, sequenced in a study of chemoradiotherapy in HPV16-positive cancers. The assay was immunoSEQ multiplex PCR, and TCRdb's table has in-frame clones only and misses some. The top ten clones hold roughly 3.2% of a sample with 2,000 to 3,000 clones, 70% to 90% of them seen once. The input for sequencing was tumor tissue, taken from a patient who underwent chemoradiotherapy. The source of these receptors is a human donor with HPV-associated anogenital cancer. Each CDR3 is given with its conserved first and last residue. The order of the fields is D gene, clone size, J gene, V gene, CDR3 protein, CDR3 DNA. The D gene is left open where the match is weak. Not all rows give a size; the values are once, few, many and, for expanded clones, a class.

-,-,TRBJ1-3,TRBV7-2,CASSLERTSGNTIYF,TGTGCCAGCAGCTTAGAAAGGACCTCTGGAAACACCATATATTTT
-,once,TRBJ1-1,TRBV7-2,CASSLGDPGTTGTEAFF,TGTGCCAGCAGCTTAGGGGATCCCGGGACAACAGGCACTGAAGCTTTCTTT
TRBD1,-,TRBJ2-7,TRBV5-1,CASSLAVTGYDEQYF,TGCGCCAGCAGCTTGGCCGTGACAGGGTATGACGAGCAGTACTTC
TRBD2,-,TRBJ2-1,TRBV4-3,CASSQWTSGVYNEQFF,TGCGCCAGCAGCCAGTGGACTAGCGGGGTTTACAATGAGCAGTTCTTC
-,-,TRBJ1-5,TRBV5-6,CASSLKDLSNQPQHF,TGTGCCAGCAGCTTGAAGGACCTTAGCAATCAGCCCCAGCATTTT
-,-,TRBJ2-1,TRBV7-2,CASSLRPSYNEQFF,TGTGCCAGCAGCTTACGTCCCTCCTACAATGAGCAGTTCTTC
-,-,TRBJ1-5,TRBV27,CASSLGSGDQPQHF,TGTGCCAGCAGTTTGGGTTCCGGGGATCAGCCCCAGCATTTT
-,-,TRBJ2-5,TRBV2,CASSEASRGETQYF,TGTGCCAGCAGTGAAGCCTCTAGGGGAGAGACCCAGTACTTC
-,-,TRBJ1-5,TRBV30,CAWSVGNSGNQPQHF,TGTGCCTGGAGTGTCGGAAACTCTGGCAATCAGCCCCAGCATTTT
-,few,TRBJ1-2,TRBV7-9,CASSLGRQGYYGYTF,TGTGCCAGCAGCTTAGGGCGCCAGGGATACTATGGCTACACCTTC
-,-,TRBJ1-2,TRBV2,CASGRSEGGYYGYTF,TGTGCCAGCGGAAGGAGTGAGGGGGGTTACTATGGCTACACCTTC
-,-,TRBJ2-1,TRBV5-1,CASSLAFGPQQFF,TGCGCCAGCAGCTTGGCCTTTGGACCCCAACAGTTCTTC
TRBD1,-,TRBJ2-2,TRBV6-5,CASSRQGVNTGELFF,TGTGCCAGCAGTCGACAGGGGGTGAACACCGGGGAGCTGTTTTTT
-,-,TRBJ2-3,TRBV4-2,CASSQDTDTQYF,TGTGCCAGCAGCCAAGATACAGATACGCAGTATTTT
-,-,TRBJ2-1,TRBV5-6,CASSFGTGGMAEQFF,TGTGCCAGCAGCTTCGGGACCGGAGGGATGGCTGAGCAGTTCTTC
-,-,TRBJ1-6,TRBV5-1,CASSLVARTAAPQPLHF,TGCGCCAGCAGCTTGGTAGCCAGGACAGCTGCGCCCCAACCCCTCCACTTT
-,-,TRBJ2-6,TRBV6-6,CASSNAIGGANVLTF,TGTGCCAGCAGTAACGCGATTGGGGGGGCCAACGTCCTGACTTTC
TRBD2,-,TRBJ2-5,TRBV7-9,CASSLGTGGKETQYF,TGTGCCAGCAGCTTAGGGACGGGAGGAAAAGAGACCCAGTACTTC
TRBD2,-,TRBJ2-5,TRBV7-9,CASSPGGGGGETQYF,TGTGCCAGCAGCCCAGGCGGGGGTGGTGGAGAGACCCAGTACTTC
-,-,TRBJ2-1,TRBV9,CASSVGGLNNEQFF,TGTGCCAGCAGCGTAGGGGGACTGAACAATGAGCAGTTCTTC
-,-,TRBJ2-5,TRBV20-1,CSANSQETQYF,TGCAGTGCTAACAGCCAAGAGACCCAGTACTTC
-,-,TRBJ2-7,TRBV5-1,CASSLAFGDFSYEQYF,TGCGCCAGCAGCTTGGCCTTCGGGGATTTCTCCTACGAGCAGTACTTC
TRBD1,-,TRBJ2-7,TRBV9,CASSAQTGAPYEQYF,TGTGCCAGCAGCGCACAGACAGGGGCCCCCTACGAGCAGTACTTC
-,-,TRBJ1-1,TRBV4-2,CASSQDSISWAEAFF,TGTGCCAGCAGCCAAGATTCTATCTCCTGGGCTGAAGCTTTCTTT
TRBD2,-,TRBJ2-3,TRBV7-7,CASSPGTRITDTQYF,TGTGCTAGCAGCCCCGGGACTAGGATAACAGATACGCAGTATTTT
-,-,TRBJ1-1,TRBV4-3,CASSHQTVNTEAFF,TGCGCCAGCAGCCACCAGACAGTGAACACTGAAGCTTTCTTT
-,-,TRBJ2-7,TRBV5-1,CASSLGGGSYEQYF,TGCGCCAGCAGCTTGGGTGGGGGCTCCTACGAGCAGTACTTC
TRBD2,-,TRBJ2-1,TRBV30,CAWSAGGREQFF,TGTGCCTGGAGTGCGGGGGGACGTGAGCAGTTCTTC
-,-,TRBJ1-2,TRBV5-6,CASSRDRNDYGYTF,TGTGCCAGCAGCCGTGATCGGAATGACTATGGCTACACCTTC
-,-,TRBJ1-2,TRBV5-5,CASSLSGTILANYGYTF,TGTGCCAGCAGCCTCTCCGGGACGATTTTAGCTAACTATGGCTACACCTTC
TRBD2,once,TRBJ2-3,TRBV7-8,CASTPDGGVTDTQYF,TGTGCCAGCACCCCCGATGGGGGGGTCACAGATACGCAGTATTTT
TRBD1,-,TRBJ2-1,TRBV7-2,CASSLGERQGEFF,TGTGCCAGCAGCTTAGGTGAGCGACAGGGGGAGTTCTTC
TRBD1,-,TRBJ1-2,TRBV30,CAWSVVQGYTF,TGTGCCTGGAGTGTGGTACAGGGGTACACCTTC
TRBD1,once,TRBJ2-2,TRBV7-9,CASSLGDRVTGELFF,TGTGCCAGCAGCTTGGGAGACAGGGTAACCGGGGAGCTGTTTTTT
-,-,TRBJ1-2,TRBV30,CAWTEKNRPDGYTF,TGTGCCTGGACCGAAAAAAACCGACCGGATGGCTACACCTTC
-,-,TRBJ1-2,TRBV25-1,CASSGQVAGYTF,TGTGCCAGCAGTGGACAGGTGGCTGGCTACACCTTC
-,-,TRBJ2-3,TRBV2,CASSPQGTDTQYF,TGTGCCAGCAGCCCACAGGGAACAGATACGCAGTATTTT
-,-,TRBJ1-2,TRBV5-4,CASSSRTEMGYTF,TGTGCCAGCAGCTCGAGGACAGAAATGGGCTACACCTTC
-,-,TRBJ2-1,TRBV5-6,CASSLSAPEDEQFF,TGTGCCAGCAGCTTGAGCGCACCAGAGGATGAGCAGTTCTTC
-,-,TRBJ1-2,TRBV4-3,CASSQEFRGRGYTF,TGCGCCAGCAGCCAAGAATTCAGGGGTCGAGGCTACACCTTC
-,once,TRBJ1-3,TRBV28,CASSLVRSSGNTIYF,TGTGCCAGCAGTTTAGTCCGGAGCTCTGGAAACACCATATATTTT
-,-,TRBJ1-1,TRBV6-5,CASSTRYREAFF,TGTGCCAGCAGTACCCGTTACCGTGAAGCTTTCTTT
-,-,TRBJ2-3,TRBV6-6,CASTYFGTSTDTQYF,TGTGCCAGCACCTACTTTGGGACTAGCACAGATACGCAGTATTTT
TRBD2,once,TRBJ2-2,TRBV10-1,CATNTPGLAGGGELFF,TGCGCCACTAATACTCCTGGACTAGCGGGAGGGGGGGAGCTGTTTTTT
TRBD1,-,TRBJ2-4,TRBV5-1,CASSDLQGFGAKNIQYF,TGCGCCAGCAGTGACCTACAGGGGTTTGGAGCCAAAAACATTCAGTACTTC
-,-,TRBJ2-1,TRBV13,CASSRWRFEQFF,TGTGCCAGCAGCCGATGGAGATTTGAGCAGTTCTTC
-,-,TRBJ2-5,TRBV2,CASNTRRPLETQYF,TGTGCCAGCAATACTCGGAGGCCTTTAGAGACCCAGTACTTC
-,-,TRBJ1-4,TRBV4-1,CASSQDARGFNEKLFF,TGCGCCAGCAGCCAAGACGCCAGGGGTTTCAATGAAAAACTGTTTTTT
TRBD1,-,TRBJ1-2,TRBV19,CASSIPTGSYGYTF,TGTGCCAGTAGTATCCCGACAGGGAGCTATGGCTACACCTTC
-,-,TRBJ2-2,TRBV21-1,CASSKWGSPGELFF,TGTGCCAGCAGCAAATGGGGGAGTCCCGGGGAGCTGTTTTTT
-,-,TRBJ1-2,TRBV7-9,CASSAPDTRSIYGYTF,TGTGCCAGCAGCGCCCCGGACACGCGGTCGATCTATGGCTACACCTTC
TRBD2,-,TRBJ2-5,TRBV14,CASSVGGLVETQYF,TGTGCCAGCAGCGTGGGAGGGTTGGTAGAGACCCAGTACTTC
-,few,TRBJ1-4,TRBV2,CASRPGTTEKLFF,TGTGCCAGCAGGCCCGGGACAACGGAAAAACTGTTTTTT
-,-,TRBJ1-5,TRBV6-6,CASSYSEGQPQHF,TGTGCCAGCAGTTACTCGGAGGGTCAGCCCCAGCATTTT
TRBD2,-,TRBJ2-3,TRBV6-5,CASSYQLAGATDTQYF,TGTGCCAGCAGTTACCAACTAGCGGGAGCCACAGATACGCAGTATTTT
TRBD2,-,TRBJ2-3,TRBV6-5,CASSPRRGDTQYF,TGTGCCAGCAGTCCCCGGCGGGGGGATACGCAGTATTTT
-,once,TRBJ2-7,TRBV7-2,CASSTHGTTNYEQYF,TGTGCCAGCAGCACGCACGGGACGACCAACTACGAGCAGTACTTC
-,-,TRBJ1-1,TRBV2,CASSELRDTEAFF,TGTGCCAGCAGTGAACTCAGGGACACTGAAGCTTTCTTT
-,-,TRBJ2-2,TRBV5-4,CASRAWQSNTGELFF,TGTGCCAGCAGGGCGTGGCAGTCGAACACCGGGGAGCTGTTTTTT
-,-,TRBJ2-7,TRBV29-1,CSVDQGLGQYF,TGCAGCGTTGATCAGGGTCTGGGACAGTACTTC